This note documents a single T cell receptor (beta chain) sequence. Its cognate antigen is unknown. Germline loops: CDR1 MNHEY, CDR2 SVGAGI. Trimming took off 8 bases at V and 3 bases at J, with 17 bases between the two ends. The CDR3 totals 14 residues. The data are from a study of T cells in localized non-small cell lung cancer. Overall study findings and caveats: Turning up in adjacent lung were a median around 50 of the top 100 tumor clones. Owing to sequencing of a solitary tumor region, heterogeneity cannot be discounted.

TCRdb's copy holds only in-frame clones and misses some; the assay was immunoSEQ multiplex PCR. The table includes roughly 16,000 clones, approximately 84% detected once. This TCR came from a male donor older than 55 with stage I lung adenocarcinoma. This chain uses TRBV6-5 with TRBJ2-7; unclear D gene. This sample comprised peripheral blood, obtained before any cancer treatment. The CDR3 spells CASGQSRRGYEQYF. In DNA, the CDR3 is TGTGCCAGCGGTCAATCCCGCAGAGGCTACGAGCAGTACTTC.